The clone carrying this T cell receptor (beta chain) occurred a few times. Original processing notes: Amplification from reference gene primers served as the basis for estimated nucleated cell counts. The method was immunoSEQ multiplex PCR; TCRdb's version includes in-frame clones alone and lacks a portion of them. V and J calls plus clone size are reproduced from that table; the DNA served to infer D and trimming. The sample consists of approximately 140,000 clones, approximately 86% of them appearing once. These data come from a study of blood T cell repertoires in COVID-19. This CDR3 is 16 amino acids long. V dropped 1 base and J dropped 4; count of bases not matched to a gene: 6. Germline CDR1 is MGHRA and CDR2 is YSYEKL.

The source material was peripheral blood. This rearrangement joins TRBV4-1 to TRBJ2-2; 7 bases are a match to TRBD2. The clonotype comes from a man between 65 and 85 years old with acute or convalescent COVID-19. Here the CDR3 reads CASSQVAGVFTGELFF. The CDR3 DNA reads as TGCGCCAGCAGCCAAGTGGCGGGAGTGTTCACCGGGGAGCTGTTTTTT.